The clone carrying this TCR beta chain was detected only a few times. Its antigen is currently unknown. This entry comes from a study of response to subunit inactivated influenza vaccine. This CDR3 has 13 amino acids. Germline assignment: CDR1 DFQATT and CDR2 SNEGSKA (reference sequence). Trimming stripped 8 bases from V and 4 bases from J, with 17 bases between. MiXCR was run by TCRdb on the RT-PCR reads, yielding one entry per CDR3 protein. Of more than 550,000 distinct CDR3 sequences in the sample, about 11% are singletons; the top ten hold 9.5% to 13%. Study-wide results and caveats: Each seasonal influenza vaccination, the authors suggested, recruits few new T cells.

The receptor comes from a man in his fifties who received an inactivated influenza vaccine. This sample comprised PBMCs from blood, obtained on the day of vaccination. The chain employs TRBV20-1 and TRBJ1-2; tentative D call: TRBD1 (5 bases). The CDR3 reads CSPDSGLAYGYTF. The CDR3 nucleotides read TGCAGTCCAGACAGCGGGCTGGCCTATGGCTACACCTTC.